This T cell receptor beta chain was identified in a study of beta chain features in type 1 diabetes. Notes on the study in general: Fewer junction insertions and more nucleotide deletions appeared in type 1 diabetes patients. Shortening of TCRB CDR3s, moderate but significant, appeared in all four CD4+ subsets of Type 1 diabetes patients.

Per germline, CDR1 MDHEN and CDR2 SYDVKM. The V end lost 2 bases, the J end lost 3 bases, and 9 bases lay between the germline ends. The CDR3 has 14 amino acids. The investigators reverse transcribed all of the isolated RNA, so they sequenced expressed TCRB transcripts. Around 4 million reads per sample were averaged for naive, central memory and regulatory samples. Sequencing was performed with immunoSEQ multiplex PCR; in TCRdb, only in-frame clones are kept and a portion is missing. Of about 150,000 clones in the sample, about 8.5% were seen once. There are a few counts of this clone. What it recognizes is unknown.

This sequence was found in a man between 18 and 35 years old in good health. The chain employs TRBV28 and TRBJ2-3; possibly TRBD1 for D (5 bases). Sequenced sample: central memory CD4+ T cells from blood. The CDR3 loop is CASSLGDRTDTQYF. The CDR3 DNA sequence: TGTGCCAGCAGTTTAGGTGACAGAACAGATACGCAGTATTTT.